Each of the 27 T cell receptor beta chains below was sequenced from the same sample in a study of T cells after yellow fever vaccination. TCRdb processed the 5' RACE reads anew with MiXCR; each CDR3 protein has one entry. The profile covers hundreds of thousands of distinct CDR3 sequences, with roughly a sixth appearing a single time and 15% to 20% taken by the ten largest. Sequencing was performed on PBMCs, taken before the yellow fever booster vaccination. Receptors were obtained from a man in his late teens or twenties who received the YFV17D yellow fever vaccine.

This clonotype turned up a few times. This rearrangement joins TRBV20-1 to TRBJ2-1, with D perhaps being TRBD1 or TRBD2 (5 bases each). Germline CDR1 DFQATT, CDR2 SNEGSKA (reference sequence). Trimming shortened V by 1 base and J by 10 bases, and 11 bases separated the two germline ends. The CDR3 length is 12 residues. CDR3 in amino acids: CSARVGVREQFF. CDR3 nucleotide sequence: TGCAGTGCTAGAGTGGGGGTAAGGGAGCAGTTCTTC.

This clonotype was observed once. This chain links TRBV30 with TRBJ2-7; TRBD1 agrees at 7 bases. J was trimmed by 7 bases and V by 0 bases; bases with no gene match: 12. CDR3 length: 15 amino acids. CDR1 is GTSNPN and CDR2 is SVGIG in the germline V gene (reference sequence). The chain's CDR3 is CAWSVREGGRWEQYF. CDR3 coding DNA: TGTGCCTGGAGTGTACGGGAAGGGGGCCGTTGGGAGCAGTACTTC.

This clonotype showed up many times. J is TRBJ2-7 and V is TRBV6-4; TRBD1 agrees at 9 bases. This CDR3 spans 13 amino acids. The germline gives CDR1 MRHNA, CDR2 SNTAGT. With 6 bases clipped from V and 3 bases from J, the junction kept 3 bases outside the gene matches. The CDR3 DNA reads as TGTGCCAGCAGCCCGACAGGGGGCTACGAGCAGTACTTC. Protein: CASSPTGGYEQYF.

This clonotype was seen many times. The CDR3 protein is CASSPLGTGELFF. The CDR3 DNA reads TGTGCCAGCAGTCCTTTAGGCACCGGGGAGCTGTTTTTT. The genes are TRBV7-3 and TRBJ2-2; D is unresolved. V lost 6 bases and J 4 bases, leaving 9 bases between the germline ends. CDR3 length: 13 residues. In germline, CDR1 is SGHTA, CDR2 FQGTGA. The full variable domain, in which reference TRBV7-3 and TRBJ2-2 provide the parts outside the CDR3, is GAGVSQTPSNKVTEKGKYVELRCDPISGHTALYWYRQSLGQGPEFLIYFQGTGAADDSGLPNDRFFAVRPEGSVSTLKIQRTERGDSAVYLCASSPLGTGELFFGEGSRLTVL.

Concerning this clonotype: One junction end disagrees with the germline gene, perhaps due to a read error. The genes are TRBV20-1 and TRBJ2-5; unclear D gene. This CDR3 is built from 14 residues. The germline CDR1 and CDR2 sequences are DFQATT and SNEGSKA (reference sequence). The DNA for the CDR3 is TGCAGTGCTAGAGATGAGGAGACCCAAGGGACCCAGTACTTC. Protein product: CSARDEETQGTQYF.

The count of this clonotype is one. The chain carries TRBV20-1 and TRBJ1-2; no firm D call. This CDR3 is 13 amino acids long. Trimming cost V 0 bases and J 4 bases, with 9 bases left between them. The germline V gene has CDR1 DFQATT and CDR2 SNEGSKA (reference sequence). This CDR3 is CSARDRRSYGYTF. DNA for the CDR3: TGCAGTGCTAGAGATCGACGTAGCTATGGCTACACCTTC.

This clonotype was counted many times. The V gene is TRBV20-1, the J gene TRBJ2-1; 7 nucleotides agree with TRBD2. This CDR3 has 13 residues. J was trimmed by 3 bases and V by 5 bases; bases with no gene match: 4. CDR1 and CDR2 (germline): DFQATT, SNEGSKA (reference sequence). CDR3 region: CSAFRDYYNEQFF. In DNA form, the CDR3 reads TGCAGTGCTTTCCGGGACTACTACAATGAGCAGTTCTTC.

This chain uses TRBV9 with TRBJ2-1; D unresolved. Germline-derived CDR1 and CDR2 are SGDLS and YYNGEE. CDR3 size: 13 residues. Trimming removed 0 bases from V and 10 bases from J, with 11 bases in between. In DNA form, the CDR3 reads TGTGCCAGCAGCGTAGCTGGGGTGGCGGAGCAGTTCTTC. It specifies CASSVAGVAEQFF.

The chain uses TRBV19 and TRBJ2-6; no reliable D call. The CDR3 spans 13 residues. CDR1 and CDR2 from the germline V gene are LNHDA and SQIVND (reference sequence). Trimming left V 10 bases short and J 4 bases short, with 11 bases between. The CDR3 DNA is TGTGCCACCAAGCCTTCGGGGGCCAACGTCCTGACTTTC. Protein: CATKPSGANVLTF.

V is TRBV20-1 and J is TRBJ2-7; unclear D gene. The CDR3 is made up of 13 amino acids. The germline gives CDR1 DFQATT, CDR2 SNEGSKA (reference sequence). V was trimmed by 0 bases and J by 3 bases, leaving 9 bases between them. The CDR3 bases are TGCAGTGCTAGAGATAGGTTGCGCTACGAGCAGTACGTC. Translated, it gives CSARDRLRYEQYV.

This chain uses TRBV6-2 or TRBV6-3 with TRBJ2-1; 13 bases fit TRBD2. Germline V gene data show CDR1 as MNHEY and CDR2 as SVGEGT. The CDR3 spans 17 residues. The J segment lost 2 bases and the V segment lost 6 bases, leaving 7 bases of the junction unmatched. CDR3 sequence (DNA): TGTGCCAGCAGCCGCGGACTAGCGGGGGACCCCTACAATGAGCAGTTCTTC. Translation: CASSRGLAGDPYNEQFF.

The rearrangement joins TRBV7-9 to TRBJ2-1; no definite D call. V lost 5 bases to trimming and J lost 9 bases, with 14 bases between them. The germline V gene has CDR1 SEHNR and CDR2 FQNEAQ (reference sequence). CDR3 size: 13 residues. In DNA, the CDR3 is TGTGCCAGCAGCCCATCTCTAGGTGGTGAGCAGTTCTTC. This translates into CASSPSLGGEQFF.

This rearrangement joins TRBV7-2 to TRBJ1-5; 10 positions agree with TRBD1. V lost 1 base, J lost 6 bases, and 3 bases stayed unmatched. The CDR3 is 15 amino acids. Germline V gives CDR1 SGHTA, CDR2 FQGNSA. The CDR3 loop reads CASSLGQGASQPQHF. CDR3 in DNA: TGTGCCAGCAGCTTAGGACAGGGGGCGAGTCAGCCCCAGCATTTT.

The gene calls are TRBV12-3 or TRBV12-4 and TRBJ2-3, with D perhaps assigned TRBD1 or TRBD2 (6 bases each). The CDR3 contains 15 residues. The V and J ends lost 3 bases and 2 bases respectively, with 12 bases between them. In nucleotides, the CDR3 is TGTGCCAGCAGTTTGGGGGGCAGGGCCACAGATACGCAGTATTTT. Residues: CASSLGGRATDTQYF.

This clonotype has just a few counts. The chain combines TRBV19 with TRBJ1-3, with 8 bases fitting TRBD1. Germline CDR1 is LNHDA and CDR2 is SQIVND (reference sequence). This CDR3 is built from 12 residues. Losses at the gene ends were 8 bases for V and 8 bases for J; bases not matched to a gene: 5. Written as DNA, the CDR3 is TGTGCCAGTGGTACAGGGGGAGACACCATATATTTT. It specifies CASGTGGDTIYF.

The rearrangement joins TRBV4-2 to TRBJ2-7; TRBD2 matches at 11 bases. CDR3 length: 18 residues. Looked up from germline, CDR1 is LGHNA and CDR2 is YNFKEQ. V shed 1 base, J shed 3 bases, and the junction held 11 bases outside the gene matches. CDR3 region: CASSQGATSGASYYEQYF. The CDR3 DNA reads TGTGCCAGCAGCCAAGGGGCGACTAGCGGGGCTAGCTACTACGAGCAGTACTTC.

This rearrangement joins TRBV21-1 to TRBJ2-7; TRBD1 was called by the table and not checked on the DNA. TRBV21-1 represents a pseudogene. The CDR3 sequence is 16 residues long. The CDR3 protein is CASSKEGLASSYEQYV. CDR3 bases: TGTGCCAGCAGCAAAGAGGGACTAGCGAGCTCCTACGAGCAGTACGTC.

This clonotype was seen only a few times. The chain employs TRBV20-1 and TRBJ2-3; D is tentatively TRBD1 or TRBD2 (5 bases each). The CDR3 loop spans 15 amino acids. The ends were cut back, 1 base at V and 2 bases at J, with 13 bases in the middle. The germline gives CDR1 DFQATT, CDR2 SNEGSKA (reference sequence). The CDR3 region has the DNA TGCAGTGCTAGAGCCCGAGTGGGGGTCACAGATACGCAGTATTTT. Translating it yields CSARARVGVTDTQYF.

This clonotype has more than one count but fewer than ten. The rearrangement joins TRBV7-2 to TRBJ1-6; possibly TRBD1 for D (6 bases). Trimming took off 4 bases at V and 12 bases at J, with 19 bases between the two ends. This CDR3 comprises 15 residues. Germline-derived CDR1 and CDR2 are SGHTA and FQGNSA. The CDR3 bases are TGTGCCAGCAGCTCTCCGGGGGGGGCAGGCAAACCCCTCCACTTT. It encodes CASSSPGGAGKPLHF. Full variable domain (rest looked up from reference TRBV7-2 and TRBJ1-6): GAGVSQSPSNKVTEKGKDVELRCDPISGHTALYWYRQSLGQGLEFLIYFQGNSAPDKSGLPSDRFSAERTGGSVSTLTIQRTQQEDSAVYLCASSSPGGAGKPLHFGNGTRLTVT.

Turning to this clonotype: A read error may explain this, as a much larger clone is one base away. This chain uses TRBV6-6 with TRBJ2-3; possibly TRBD1 or TRBD2 for D (7 bases each). V was clipped by 0 bases and J by 1 base, with 11 bases between them. The CDR3 is 16 residues long. The germline V gene has CDR1 MNHNY and CDR2 SVGAGI (reference sequence). CDR3 DNA: TGTGCCAGCAGTTACTCGACAGGGAGGGGCACAGATACGCAGTATTTT. Encoded protein: CASSYSTGRGTDTQYF.

This clonotype turned up a few times. The rearrangement joins TRBV29-1 to TRBJ1-2; 9 bases map to TRBD1. The CDR3 is 15 amino acids. Germline loops: CDR1 SQVTM, CDR2 ANQGSEA. V lost 3 bases, J lost 1 base, and 6 bases stayed unmatched. CDR3 nucleotides: TGCAGCGTTGATATCCGGACAGGGGATAACTATGGCTACACCTTC. This gives the protein CSVDIRTGDNYGYTF.

The V and J genes are TRBV24-1 and TRBJ1-2; maybe TRBD1 (5 bases). The ends were cut back, 3 bases at V and 5 bases at J, with 15 bases in the middle. The CDR3 spans 15 residues. Per germline, CDR1 KGHDR and CDR2 SFDVKD. CDR3 amino acids: CATSDPGTGEYGYTF. The CDR3 DNA is TGTGCCACCAGTGATCCAGGGACGGGAGAGTATGGCTACACCTTC.

This clonotype showed up just a few times. The chain carries TRBV28 and TRBJ2-3; D not resolved. Trimming left V 8 bases short and J 4 bases short, with 7 bases between. The CDR3 is 11 residues long. Per the germline V gene, CDR1 is MDHEN and CDR2 is SYDVKM. The CDR3 loop reads CASLSADTQYF. The CDR3 DNA reads TGTGCCAGCCTTTCGGCAGATACGCAGTATTTT.

The chain is built from TRBV28 and TRBJ1-2, with D possibly matching TRBD1 (5 bases). Germline V gene lookup returns CDR1 MDHEN and CDR2 SYDVKM. The CDR3 is 14 residues long. Trimming cost V 7 bases and J 1 base, with 13 bases left between them. The CDR3 protein is CASKPGGGNYGYTF. The CDR3 DNA is TGTGCCAGCAAGCCGGGGGGGGGTAACTATGGCTACACCTTC.

The rearrangement joins TRBV4-1 to TRBJ1-4; D call uncertain. Trimming left V 1 base short and J 7 bases short, with 10 bases between. The length of the CDR3 is 14 residues. CDR1 is MGHRA, CDR2 YSYEKL, per germline. The DNA for the CDR3 is TGCGCCAGCAGCCAAGTCGGTTCCGGTGAAAAACTGTTTTTT. It encodes CASSQVGSGEKLFF.

The V and J genes are TRBV5-1 and TRBJ2-7; possible D gene TRBD1, 6 bases. The CDR3 length is 13 residues. Germline CDR1 reads SGHRS; CDR2 reads YFSETQ. V dropped 2 bases and J dropped 2 bases, with 8 bases sitting between them. DNA of the CDR3: TGCGCCAGCAGCTTCCGGGACACCTACGAGCAGTACTTC. Residues: CASSFRDTYEQYF.

This clonotype was detected many times. The chain joins TRBV10-2 to TRBJ1-5, with D possibly matching TRBD1 (5 bases). The CDR3 consists of 16 residues. Trimming took 7 bases from V and 4 from J, leaving 20 bases between them. Germline lookup yields CDR1 WSHSY and CDR2 SAAADI. In DNA form, the CDR3 reads TGCGCCAGCACCGAGGGTATGGGGCCGGGGAATCAGCCCCAGCATTTT. Translation: CASTEGMGPGNQPQHF.